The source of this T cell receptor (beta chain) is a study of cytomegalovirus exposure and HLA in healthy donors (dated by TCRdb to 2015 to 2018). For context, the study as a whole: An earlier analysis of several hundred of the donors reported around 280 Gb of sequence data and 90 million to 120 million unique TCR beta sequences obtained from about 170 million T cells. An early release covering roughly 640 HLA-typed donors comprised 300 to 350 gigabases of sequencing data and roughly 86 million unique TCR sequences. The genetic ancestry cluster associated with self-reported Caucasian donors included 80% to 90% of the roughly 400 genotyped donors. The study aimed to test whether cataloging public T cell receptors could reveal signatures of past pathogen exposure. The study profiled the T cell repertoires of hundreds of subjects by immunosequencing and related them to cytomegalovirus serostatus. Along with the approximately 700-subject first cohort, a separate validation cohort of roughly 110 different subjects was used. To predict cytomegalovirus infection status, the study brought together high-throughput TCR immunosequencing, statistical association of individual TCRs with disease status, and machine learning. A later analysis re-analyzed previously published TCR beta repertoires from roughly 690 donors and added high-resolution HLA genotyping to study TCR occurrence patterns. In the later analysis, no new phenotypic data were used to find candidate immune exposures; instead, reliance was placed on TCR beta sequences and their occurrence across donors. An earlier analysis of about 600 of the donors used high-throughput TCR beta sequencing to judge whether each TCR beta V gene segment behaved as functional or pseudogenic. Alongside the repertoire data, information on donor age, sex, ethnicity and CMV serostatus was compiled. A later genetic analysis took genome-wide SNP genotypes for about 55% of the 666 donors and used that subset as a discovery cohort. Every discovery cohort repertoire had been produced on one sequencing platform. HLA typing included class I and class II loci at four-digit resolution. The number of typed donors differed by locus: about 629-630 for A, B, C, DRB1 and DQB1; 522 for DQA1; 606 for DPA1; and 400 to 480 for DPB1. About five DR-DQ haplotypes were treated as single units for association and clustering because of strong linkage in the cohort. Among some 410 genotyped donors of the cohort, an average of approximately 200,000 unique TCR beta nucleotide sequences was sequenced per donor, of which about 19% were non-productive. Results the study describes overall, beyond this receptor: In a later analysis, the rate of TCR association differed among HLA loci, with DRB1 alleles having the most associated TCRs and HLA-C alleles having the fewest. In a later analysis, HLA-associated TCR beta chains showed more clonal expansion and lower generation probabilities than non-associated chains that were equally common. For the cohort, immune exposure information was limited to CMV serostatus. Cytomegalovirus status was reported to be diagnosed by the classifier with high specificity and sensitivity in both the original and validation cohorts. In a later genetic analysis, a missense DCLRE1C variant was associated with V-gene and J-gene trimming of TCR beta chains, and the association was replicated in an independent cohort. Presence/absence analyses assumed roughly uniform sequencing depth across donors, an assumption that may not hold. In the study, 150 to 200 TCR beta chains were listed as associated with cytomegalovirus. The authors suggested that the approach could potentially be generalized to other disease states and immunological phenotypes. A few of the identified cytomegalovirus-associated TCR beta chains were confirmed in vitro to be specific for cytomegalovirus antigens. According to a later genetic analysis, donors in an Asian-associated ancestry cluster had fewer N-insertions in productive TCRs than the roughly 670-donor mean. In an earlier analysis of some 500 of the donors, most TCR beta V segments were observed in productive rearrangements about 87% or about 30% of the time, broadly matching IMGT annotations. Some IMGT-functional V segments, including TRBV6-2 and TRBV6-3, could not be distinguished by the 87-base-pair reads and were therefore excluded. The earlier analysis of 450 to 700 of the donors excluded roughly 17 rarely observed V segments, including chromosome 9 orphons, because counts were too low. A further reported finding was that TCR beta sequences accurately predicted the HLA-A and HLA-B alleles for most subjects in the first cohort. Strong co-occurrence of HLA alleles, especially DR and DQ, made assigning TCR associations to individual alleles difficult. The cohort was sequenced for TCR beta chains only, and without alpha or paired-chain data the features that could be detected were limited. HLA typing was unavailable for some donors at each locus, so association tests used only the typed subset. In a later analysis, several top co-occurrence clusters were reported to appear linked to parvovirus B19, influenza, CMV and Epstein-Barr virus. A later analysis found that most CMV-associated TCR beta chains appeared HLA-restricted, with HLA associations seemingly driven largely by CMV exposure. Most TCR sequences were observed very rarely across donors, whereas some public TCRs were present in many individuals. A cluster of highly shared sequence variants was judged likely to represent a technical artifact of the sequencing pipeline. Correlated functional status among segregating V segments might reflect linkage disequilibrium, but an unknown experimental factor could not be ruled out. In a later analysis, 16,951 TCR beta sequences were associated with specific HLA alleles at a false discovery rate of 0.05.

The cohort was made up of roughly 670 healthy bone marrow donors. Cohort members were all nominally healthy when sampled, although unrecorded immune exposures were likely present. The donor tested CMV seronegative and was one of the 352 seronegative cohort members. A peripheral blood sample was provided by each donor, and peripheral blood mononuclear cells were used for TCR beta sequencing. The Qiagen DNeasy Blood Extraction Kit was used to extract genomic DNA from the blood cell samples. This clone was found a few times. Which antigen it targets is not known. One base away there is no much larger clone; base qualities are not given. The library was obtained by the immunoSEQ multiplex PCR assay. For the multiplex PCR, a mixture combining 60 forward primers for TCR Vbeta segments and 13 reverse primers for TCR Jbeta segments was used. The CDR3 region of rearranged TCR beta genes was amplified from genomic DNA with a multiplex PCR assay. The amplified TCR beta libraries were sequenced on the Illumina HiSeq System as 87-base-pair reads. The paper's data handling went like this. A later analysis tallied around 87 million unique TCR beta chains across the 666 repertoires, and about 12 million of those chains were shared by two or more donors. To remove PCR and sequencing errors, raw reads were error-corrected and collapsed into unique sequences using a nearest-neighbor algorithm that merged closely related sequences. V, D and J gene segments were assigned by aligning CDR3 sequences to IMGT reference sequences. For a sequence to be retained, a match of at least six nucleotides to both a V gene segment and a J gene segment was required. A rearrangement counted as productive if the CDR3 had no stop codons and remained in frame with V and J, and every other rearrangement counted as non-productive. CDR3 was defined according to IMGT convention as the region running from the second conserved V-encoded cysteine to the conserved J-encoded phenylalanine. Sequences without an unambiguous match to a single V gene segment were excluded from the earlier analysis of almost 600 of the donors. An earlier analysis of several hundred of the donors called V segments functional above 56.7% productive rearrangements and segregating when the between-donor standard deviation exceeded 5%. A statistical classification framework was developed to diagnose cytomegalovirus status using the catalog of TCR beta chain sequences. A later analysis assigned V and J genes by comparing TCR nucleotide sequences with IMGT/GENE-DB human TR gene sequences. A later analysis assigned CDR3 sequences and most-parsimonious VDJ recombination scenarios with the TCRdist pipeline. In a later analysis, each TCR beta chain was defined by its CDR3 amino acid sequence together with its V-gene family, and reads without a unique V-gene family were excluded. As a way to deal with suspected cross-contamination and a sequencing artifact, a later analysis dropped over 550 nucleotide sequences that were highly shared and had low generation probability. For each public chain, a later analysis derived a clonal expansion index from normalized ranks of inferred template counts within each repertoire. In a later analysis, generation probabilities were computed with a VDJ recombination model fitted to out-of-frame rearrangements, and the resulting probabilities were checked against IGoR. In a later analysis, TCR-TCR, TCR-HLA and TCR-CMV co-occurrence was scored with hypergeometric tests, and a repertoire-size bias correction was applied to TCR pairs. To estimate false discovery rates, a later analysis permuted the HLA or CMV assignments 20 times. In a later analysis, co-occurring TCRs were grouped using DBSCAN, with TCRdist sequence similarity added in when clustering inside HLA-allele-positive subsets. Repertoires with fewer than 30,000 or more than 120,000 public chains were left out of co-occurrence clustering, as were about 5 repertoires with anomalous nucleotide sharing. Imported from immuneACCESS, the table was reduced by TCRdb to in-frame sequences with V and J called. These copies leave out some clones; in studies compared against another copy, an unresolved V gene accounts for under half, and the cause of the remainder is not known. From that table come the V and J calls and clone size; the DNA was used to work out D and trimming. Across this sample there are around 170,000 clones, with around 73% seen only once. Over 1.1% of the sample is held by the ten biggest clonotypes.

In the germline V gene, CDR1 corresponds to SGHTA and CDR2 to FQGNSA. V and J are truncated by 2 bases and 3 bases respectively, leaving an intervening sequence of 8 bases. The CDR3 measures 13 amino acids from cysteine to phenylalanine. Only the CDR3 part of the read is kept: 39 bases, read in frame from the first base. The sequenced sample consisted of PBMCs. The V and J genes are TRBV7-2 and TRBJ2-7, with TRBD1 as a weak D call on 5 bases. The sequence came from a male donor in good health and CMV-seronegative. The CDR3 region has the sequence CASSLPGRYEQYF. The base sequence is TGTGCCAGCAGCTTACCAGGGCGCTACGAGCAGTACTTC.